Detailed here is one TCR beta chain. The sample is drawn from a study of control samples from healthy donors and cancer patients. Libraries were prepared by immunoSEQ multiplex PCR; TCRdb keeps only in-frame clonotypes and omits some of them. Altogether some 200,000 clones are present, about nine tenths being singletons, with the ten largest covering approximately 1.5%. V gave up 3 bases and J gave up 2 bases, with 8 bases separating them. The CDR3 sequence is 14 residues long. Germline V gene sequence: CDR1 SEHNR, CDR2 FQNEAQ (reference sequence). This TCR was recovered from a woman in her 30s in good health. This chain links TRBV7-9 with TRBJ1-3; D perhaps matches TRBD1 (5 bases). Sequenced input: blood. The CDR3 region has the DNA TGTGCCAGCAGCTTCCAGGGAGCTGGAAACACCATATATTTT. This gives the protein CASSFQGAGNTIYF. Variable domain in full (rest from reference TRBV7-9 and TRBJ1-3): DTGVSQNPRHKITKRGQNVTFRCDPISEHNRLYWYRQTLGQGPEFLTYFQNEAQLEKSRLLSDRFSAERPKGSFSTLEIQRTEQGDSAMYLCASSFQGAGNTIYFGEGSWLTVV.